The 23 T cell receptor beta chains listed next were all sequenced from one sample in a study of early T cells in non-severe SARS-CoV-2 infection (dated by TCRdb to the early 2020s). Libraries were prepared through 5' RACE. Instrument used: NextSeq 500. The raw public data were reprocessed by TCRdb itself: fastp quality trimming at Q25, MiXCR clonotype calling, in-frame beta chains only. Each CDR3 protein appears once, grouped with its most common genes and DNA. Here the sample has approximately 69,000 distinct CDR3 sequences; roughly an eighth occur a single time. About 6% of the sample lies in the top ten. The starting material was whole blood, obtained at baseline. These TCRs come from an adult who was a healthcare worker with PCR-confirmed SARS-CoV-2 infection or an uninfected control (not recorded which).

Worth noting for this clonotype: A read error is possible here, since a much larger clone lies one base away. This rearrangement joins TRBV10-1 to TRBJ2-3; D might be TRBD1 or TRBD2, each matching 5 bases. CDR1 is WNHNN and CDR2 is SYGVQD in the germline V gene (reference sequence). The CDR3 length is 15 residues. Trimming cost V 3 bases and J 1 base, with 11 bases left between them. This CDR3 is CASSDLGVCTDTQYF. The CDR3 coding sequence is TGCGCCAGCAGTGACCTGGGGGTCTGCACAGATACGCAGTATTTT.

This clonotype has a count of ten or more. V and J are TRBV7-6 and TRBJ1-3; D call uncertain. The germline CDR1 and CDR2 sequences are SGHVS and FNYEAQ. The CDR3 spans 16 residues. Trimming shortened V by 5 bases and J by 0 bases, and 14 bases separated the two germline ends. CDR3 in DNA: TGTGCCAGCAGCAACTTCCCGCGAAACTCTGGAAACACCATATATTTT. Its protein is CASSNFPRNSGNTIYF.

The CDR3 region has the DNA TGTGCCAGCAGCTCACCACAGGGTTTAGGTGGCCATACGCAGTATTTT. As protein: CASSSPQGLGGHTQYF. V and J are TRBV7-8 and TRBJ2-3, with D possibly TRBD1 on 6 matching bases. CDR1 and CDR2 (germline): SGHVS, FQNEAQ. This CDR3 is 16 amino acids long. V dropped 4 bases and J dropped 7 bases, with 21 bases sitting between them.

This clonotype was counted a few times. The chain recombines TRBV12-3 or TRBV12-4 with TRBJ2-5, with 13 bases that match TRBD2. The junction had 8 bases not matched to a gene; V was cut back by 6 bases and J by 1 base. The CDR3 is 17 residues long. CDR3 DNA: TGTGCCAGCAGCCGAGAAAGACTAGCGGGGGGCCAAGAGACCCAGTACTTC. Its translation: CASSRERLAGGQETQYF.

This clonotype has just a few counts. The rearrangement uses TRBV30 and TRBJ2-5, with D unclear. V lost 4 bases and J 1 base, leaving 4 bases between the germline ends. Germline V CDR1 and CDR2: GTSNPN, SVGIG (reference sequence). The CDR3 is made up of 11 amino acids. The CDR3 loop reads CAWISQETQYF. In nucleotides, the CDR3 is TGTGCCTGGATAAGCCAAGAGACCCAGTACTTC. The full variable domain, completed using reference TRBV30 and TRBJ2-5, is SQTIHQWPATLVQPVGSPLSLECTVEGTSNPNLYWYRQAAGRGLQLLFYSVGIGQISSEVPQNLSASRPQDRQFILSSKKLLLSDSGFYLCAWISQETQYFGPGTRLLVL.

The chain links TRBV5-1 to TRBJ2-7, with D unresolved. CDR1 is SGHRS and CDR2 is YFSETQ in the germline V gene. CDR3 length: 13 residues. V lost 0 bases and J lost 8, with 12 bases in between. The CDR3 spells CASSLEASQQQYF. CDR3 nucleotides: TGCGCCAGCAGCTTGGAGGCCAGCCAACAGCAGTACTTC. The full variable domain, in which reference TRBV5-1 and TRBJ2-7 provide the parts outside the CDR3, is KAGVTQTPRYLIKTRGQQVTLSCSPISGHRSVSWYQQTPGQGLQFLFEYFSETQRNKGNFPGRFSGRQFSNSRSEMNVSTLELGDSALYLCASSLEASQQQYFGPGTRLTVT.

V is TRBV9 and J is TRBJ2-7; D remains ambiguous. CDR1 is SGDLS, CDR2 YYNGEE, per germline. Trimming left V 0 bases short and J 0 bases short, with 13 bases between. The CDR3 is made up of 16 amino acids. The CDR3 bases are TGTGCCAGCAGCGTAGAGATCAGTGGCAGCTCCTACGAGCAGTACTTC. It encodes CASSVEISGSSYEQYF. The full variable domain, rest sourced from reference TRBV9 and TRBJ2-7, is DSGVTQTPKHLITATGQRVTLRCSPRSGDLSVYWYQQSLDQGLQFLIQYYNGEERAKGNILERFSAQQFPDLHSELNLSSLELGDSALYFCASSVEISGSSYEQYFGPGTRLTVT.

In this sample, this clonotype turned up a few times. The rearrangement uses TRBV10-3 and TRBJ2-7; TRBD2 matches 8 bases. CDR1 is ENHRY and CDR2 is SYGVKD in the germline V gene. The length of the CDR3 is 14 residues. The V gene end was trimmed by 3 bases and the J gene end by 2 bases; junction bases not matched to a gene: 3. The CDR3 coding sequence is TGTGCCATCAGTGACCGCGGGGGGACCTACGAGCAGTACTTC. This codes for CAISDRGGTYEQYF.

The V gene is TRBV29-1, the J gene TRBJ2-7; 8 bases are a match to TRBD2. This CDR3 has 13 amino acids. The germline CDR1 and CDR2 sequences are SQVTM and ANQGSEA. J was trimmed by 5 bases and V by 5 bases; bases with no gene match: 8. The CDR3 DNA is TGCAGCGTTAAGGGACTAGGCGTCCACGAGCAGTACTTC. Protein: CSVKGLGVHEQYF.

The chain recombines TRBV7-3 with TRBJ2-3; the match to TRBD2 covers 9 bases. This CDR3 comprises 15 residues. The germline V gene has CDR1 SGHTA and CDR2 FQGTGA. Trimming took 4 bases from V and 3 from J; bases not matched to a gene: 5. The CDR3 sequence is CASSSGLAPTDTQYF. DNA of the CDR3: TGTGCCAGCAGCTCGGGACTAGCCCCGACAGATACGCAGTATTTT.

This clonotype came up a few times. The rearrangement joins TRBV20-1 to TRBJ1-2; possibly TRBD1 for D (6 bases). This CDR3 contains 14 residues. Trimming took off 3 bases at V and 1 base at J, with 12 bases between the two ends. CDR1 is DFQATT, CDR2 SNEGSKA, per germline (reference sequence). The CDR3 loop reads CSASRDKVNYGYTF. The CDR3 nucleotides are TGCAGTGCTAGTCGGGACAAAGTTAACTATGGCTACACCTTC.

The chain links TRBV7-2 to TRBJ2-7; D possibly corresponds to TRBD2 (5 bases). Trimming left V 5 bases short and J 5 bases short, with 19 bases between. This CDR3 comprises 15 residues. Germline V CDR1 and CDR2: SGHTA, FQGNSA. CDR3 region: CASSLPRGSVHEQYF. The CDR3 nucleotides are TGTGCCAGCAGCCTCCCTCGGGGTAGCGTCCACGAGCAGTACTTC.

The rearrangement links TRBV5-1 to TRBJ2-2, with 11 bases lining up with TRBD2. The CDR3 sequence is 16 residues long. Trimming took 2 bases from V and 4 from J; bases not matched to a gene: 4. The V gene's germline CDR1 is SGHRS and CDR2 YFSETQ. As DNA, the CDR3 is TGCGCCAGCAGCTTACCCCTAGCGGGGGGCACCGGGGAGCTGTTTTTT. Translation gives CASSLPLAGGTGELFF.

The V and J genes are TRBV29-1 and TRBJ1-1; TRBD1 agrees at 9 bases. The CDR3 is made up of 12 amino acids. The germline V gene encodes CDR1 SQVTM and CDR2 ANQGSEA. The junction had 6 bases not matched to a gene; V was cut back by 6 bases and J by 7 bases. The CDR3: CSVQGQGFEAFF. CDR3 in DNA: TGCAGCGTACAGGGACAGGGCTTTGAAGCTTTCTTT.

In the case of this clonotype: A much larger clone differs by one base, so this may be a read error. The chain uses TRBV20-1 and TRBJ2-2, with no clear D. The CDR3 has 17 amino acids. CDR1 is DFQATT, CDR2 SNEGSKA, per germline (reference sequence). Here the CDR3 reads CGALPIAFSQNTGELFF. The CDR3 DNA reads as TGCGGTGCTCTACCTATAGCCTTTTCGCAGAACACCGGGGAGCTGTTTTTT.

This clonotype was seen only a few times. The V gene is TRBV18, the J gene TRBJ1-1; TRBD1 matches at 8 bases. CDR1 KGHSH and CDR2 LQKENI come from the germline V gene. Trimming at V came to 4 bases and at J to 1 base, leaving 8 bases not matched to a gene. The CDR3 is 16 amino acids. CDR3 amino acids: CASSLRPGQANTEAFF. Written as DNA, the CDR3 is TGTGCCAGCTCACTGAGGCCGGGACAGGCGAACACTGAAGCTTTCTTT.

The chain links TRBV6-5 to TRBJ1-2; no clear D. The CDR3 covers 14 residues. The V gene lost 7 bases and the J gene lost 5 bases, with 17 bases spanning the gap. Germline V gives CDR1 MNHEY, CDR2 SVGAGI. Here the CDR3 reads CASTQTGRPYGYTF. The CDR3 nucleotides are TGTGCCAGCACCCAAACCGGGAGACCTTATGGCTACACCTTC.

V gene TRBV7-8 combines with J gene TRBJ1-2; D might be TRBD1 (5 bases). The germline V and J ends were trimmed by 5 bases and 6 bases, with 16 bases remaining between them. Germline CDR1 and CDR2: SGHVS and FQNEAQ. The CDR3 is 14 amino acids. This chain's CDR3 is CASSLGTGRDGYTF. The CDR3 DNA sequence: TGTGCCAGCAGCCTGGGGACGGGGCGGGATGGCTACACCTTC.

This clonotype was counted a few times. The rearrangement joins TRBV7-9 to TRBJ2-2; D is ambiguous. Per germline, CDR1 SEHNR and CDR2 FQNEAQ (reference sequence). The CDR3 is made up of 14 amino acids. The V end lost 7 bases, the J end lost 0 bases, and 9 bases lay between the germline ends. The CDR3 DNA reads as TGTGCCAGCAATCGCCAGGCGAACACCGGGGAGCTGTTTTTT. This translates into CASNRQANTGELFF. Drawing the rest from reference TRBV7-9 and TRBJ2-2, the complete variable domain is DTGVSQNPRHKITKRGQNVTFRCDPISEHNRLYWYRQTLGQGPEFLTYFQNEAQLEKSRLLSDRFSAERPKGSFSTLEIQRTEQGDSAMYLCASNRQANTGELFFGEGSRLTVL.

The genes are TRBV5-1 and TRBJ2-1, with 9 bases matching TRBD1. V shed 4 bases, J shed 3 bases, and the junction held 8 bases outside the gene matches. The CDR3 is 16 residues long. Germline CDR1 and CDR2: SGHRS and YFSETQ. The CDR3 here is CASSPNPGQGYNEQFF. In DNA form, the CDR3 reads TGCGCCAGCAGCCCCAATCCGGGACAGGGCTACAATGAGCAGTTCTTC.

This clonotype has a handful of counts. The V gene is TRBV10-3, the J gene TRBJ2-6; D gene ambiguous. The CDR3 runs to 17 residues. Trimming removed 3 bases at V and 0 bases at J, with 12 bases between. Per germline, CDR1 ENHRY and CDR2 SYGVKD. The CDR3 nucleotides are TGTGCCATCAGTGAACCGGGTATCAACTCTGGGGCCAACGTCCTGACTTTC. The encoded protein is CAISEPGINSGANVLTF.

The chain links TRBV6-2 or TRBV6-3 to TRBJ2-1, with TRBD1 identical over 7 bases. The V segment lost 6 bases and the J segment 0 bases; nucleotides outside the gene matches: 8. The germline V gene encodes CDR1 MNHEY and CDR2 SVGEGT. This CDR3 spans 16 amino acids. CDR3 bases: TGTGCCAGCAGACTGCCGGACAGGATCTCCTACAATGAGCAGTTCTTC. This gives the protein CASRLPDRISYNEQFF.

At least ten counts were recorded for this clonotype. J is TRBJ2-6 and V is TRBV10-3, with TRBD1 as a possible D gene (6 bases). This CDR3 has 15 residues. Trimming shortened V by 2 bases and J by 3 bases, and 8 bases separated the two germline ends. In germline, CDR1 is ENHRY, CDR2 SYGVKD. In DNA form, the CDR3 reads TGTGCCATCAGTGAGACAGGGCTTGGGGCCAACGTCCTGACTTTC. Translating it yields CAISETGLGANVLTF.